This T cell receptor (beta chain) was captured by sequencing in a study of T cell responses to AZD1222 COVID-19 vaccine. Study-wide findings and caveats: Nearly half of spike-specific TCRs reportedly target unmutated variant regions. After the peak T cell response, and only then, were repertoires sampled.

This table comes from immunoSEQ multiplex PCR, and its TCRdb copy is limited to in-frame clones, with some not included. In the table there are 95,000 to 110,000 clones, roughly 87% of which are singletons. Of note for this clone: The antigen is undetermined.

This sequence originates from an adult in good health. Sequencing was performed on peripheral blood, taken on day 0 of AZD1222 vaccination.

The CDR3: CASSYRDPEETQYF. The CDR3 nucleotides are TGCGCCAGCAGCTACCGGGACCCTGAAGAGACCCAGTACTTC. This chain joins TRBV5-1 and TRBJ2-5; either TRBD1 or TRBD2 may supply D (5 bases each). The V gene's germline CDR1 is SGHRS and CDR2 YFSETQ. CDR3 length: 14 residues. Between the trimmed V and J ends, which lost 3 bases and 3 bases, there was a span of 12 bases.